This T cell receptor (beta chain) emerged from a study of T cells in Graves' hyperthyroidism and ophthalmopathy. The source material, RNA transcripts, was used to amplify TCR beta CDR3 regions. HTBI primers were used for first-round RT-PCR of the TCR CDR3. TCRdb re-derived calls from the multiplex PCR reads in MiXCR, one entry per CDR3 protein. The table lists about 420,000 distinct CDR3 sequences, 12% to 15% of them singletons, with about 4.9% in the top ten. With 3 bases removed from V and 3 bases from J, the gap between germline ends came to 6 bases. Germline V gives CDR1 MDHEN, CDR2 SYDVKM. The CDR3 covers 14 residues.

The sequenced material came from blood. The sequence derives from a woman under 30 with Graves' hyperthyroidism. The gene calls are TRBV28 and TRBJ1-6; weak D call: TRBD1 (5 bases). CDR3 residues: CASSFGGYNSPLHF. The CDR3 bases are TGTGCCAGCAGTTTCGGGGGCTATAATTCACCCCTCCACTTT.